What follows are 2 T cell receptor beta chains derived from one specimen sequenced in a study. MiXCR was run by TCRdb on the 5' RACE reads, yielding one entry per CDR3 protein. The sample holds over 55,000 distinct CDR3 sequences; around 30% are singletons and the top ten take approximately 2.2%. Sequenced: tumor-infiltrating naive CD4+ T cells sorted from the breast tumor. Specified subset: naive CD4+ T cells, CD4+CD45RA+CD25-. The source is a female donor with breast cancer.

A few counts support this clonotype. The V gene is TRBV20-1, the J gene TRBJ2-7; TRBD2 matches 8 bases. Trimming at V came to 3 bases and at J to 3 bases, leaving 10 bases not matched to a gene. CDR3 length equals 15 residues. Germline CDR1 DFQATT, CDR2 SNEGSKA (reference sequence). The chain's CDR3 is CSARDSGTSGYEQYF. CDR3 in DNA: TGCAGTGCTAGGGACTCCGGGACTAGTGGCTACGAGCAGTACTTC.

This chain uses TRBV5-1 with TRBJ2-7, with TRBD2 matching over 8 bases. The CDR3 totals 14 residues. Germline V gene data show CDR1 as SGHRS and CDR2 as YFSETQ. The J segment lost 2 bases and the V segment lost 3 bases, leaving 4 bases of the junction unmatched. Here the CDR3 reads CASSSGAGAYEQYF. The CDR3 nucleotides are TGCGCCAGCAGCTCGGGAGCGGGGGCCTACGAGCAGTACTTC.